These T cell receptor beta chains were read from a single sample in a study of brain T cells in children with intractable seizures. The table came from immunoSEQ multiplex PCR; TCRdb's copy has only in-frame clones and leaves some out. The sample gives under 400,000 clones, roughly 92% of which show up once; roughly 6% is in the top ten. The sequencing used peripheral blood, collected more than 4 months after surgery. The origin of the receptors is a boy under two years old with tuberous sclerosis and intractable seizures. The CDR3 runs from the conserved cysteine through the conserved F or W. D genes are given only for firm matches. Only part of the rows carry a size: once, few, many, or a class if the clone is expanded.

v_call	clone_size	d_call	j_call	cdr3_aa	cdr3_nt
TRBV5-6	-	-	TRBJ2-1	CASSLFGYNEQFF	TGTGCCAGCAGCTTGTTCGGGTACAATGAGCAGTTCTTC
TRBV6-6	-	TRBD2	TRBJ2-1	CASSRTSGGAYHNEQFF	TGTGCCAGCAGTCGAACTAGCGGGGGGGCCTATCACAATGAGCAGTTCTTC
TRBV19	once	TRBD2	TRBJ2-5	CASSMTKGLAGRTQETQYF	TGTGCCAGTAGTATGACCAAGGGACTAGCGGGAAGGACCCAAGAGACCCAGTACTTC
TRBV11-1	-	-	TRBJ2-7	CASSLVRGYEQYF	TGTGCCAGCAGCTTAGTTCGTGGCTACGAGCAGTACTTC
TRBV7-6	-	TRBD2	TRBJ2-7	CASSLVAGGSYEQYF	TGTGCCAGCAGCTTAGTGGCGGGGGGGTCCTACGAGCAGTACTTC
TRBV27	few	TRBD1	TRBJ1-5	CASSFDRDQPQHF	TGTGCCAGCAGCTTCGACAGGGATCAGCCCCAGCATTTT
TRBV20-1	few	-	TRBJ1-5	CSASSGEQPQHF	TGCAGTGCTAGTTCGGGGGAACAGCCCCAGCATTTT
TRBV19	-	-	TRBJ1-4	CASSDQGWLNEKLFF	TGTGCCAGTAGTGATCAGGGGTGGCTTAATGAAAAACTGTTTTTT
TRBV9	-	-	TRBJ1-1	CASSVVTNTEAFF	TGTGCCAGCAGCGTAGTTACGAACACTGAAGCTTTCTTT
TRBV24-1	-	-	TRBJ2-3	CATRAGSDTQYF	TGTGCCACCAGGGCTGGATCAGATACGCAGTATTTT
TRBV6-1	-	-	TRBJ1-1	CASSEFGNTEAFF	TGTGCCAGCAGTGAATTTGGGAACACTGAAGCTTTCTTT
TRBV6-5	-	-	TRBJ2-7	CASRSEMISYEQYF	TGTGCCAGTAGATCAGAGATGATCTCCTACGAGCAGTACTTC
TRBV3-1/TRBV3-2	-	-	TRBJ1-1	CASSPKVVNTEAFF	TGTGCCAGCAGCCCTAAAGTCGTGAACACTGAAGCTTTCTTT
TRBV9	-	-	TRBJ2-2	CASSVGNTGELFF	TGTGCCAGCAGCGTGGGGAACACCGGGGAGCTGTTTTTT
TRBV7-9	once	-	TRBJ2-5	CASSARQIQQETQYF	TGTGCCAGCAGCGCACGACAAATACAACAAGAGACCCAGTACTTC
TRBV19	-	-	TRBJ1-1	CASRRTTVRDRNTEAFF	TGTGCCAGTAGGCGGACGACCGTCAGGGATCGGAACACTGAAGCTTTCTTT
TRBV9	-	-	TRBJ1-2	CASSVGTENYGYTF	TGTGCCAGCAGCGTAGGGACTGAAAACTATGGCTACACCTTC
TRBV28	-	-	TRBJ2-5	CASRQFQETQYF	TGTGCCAGCAGACAGTTTCAAGAGACCCAGTACTTC